This TCR beta chain was retrieved from a study of cytomegalovirus exposure and HLA in healthy donors. CDR3 length: 19 residues. PCR employed 60 Vbeta and 13 Jbeta primers. Clones were read by immunoSEQ multiplex PCR, and TCRdb kept only the in-frame ones, dropping some. The data show 98,000 or so clones, roughly four fifths seen once. The rearrangement uses TRBV21-1 and TRBJ2-7; TRBD2 was called by the table and not checked on the DNA. TRBV21-1 is labeled a pseudogene. The sequence derives from a female donor in good health and CMV-seronegative. Material for sequencing was PBMCs. CDR3 loop: CASSKDFSGRGTPSYEQYF. The CDR3, as DNA: TGTGCCAGCAGCAAAGATTTCAGCGGGAGGGGAACTCCCTCCTACGAGCAGTACTTC.